The 18 T cell receptor beta chains given below trace back to one sample, sequenced in a study of cytomegalovirus exposure and HLA in healthy donors. The PCR made use of 60 Vbeta and 13 Jbeta primers. Sequencing was performed with immunoSEQ multiplex PCR; in TCRdb, only in-frame clones are kept and a portion is missing. Of over 200,000 clones detected, approximately 80% appear once; the ten largest clones hold 0.55% to 0.7%. The sequenced sample consisted of PBMCs. The receptors were sampled from a woman aged 40 to 49 in good health and CMV-seronegative.

The chain joins TRBV19 to TRBJ2-5; D is ambiguous. With 3 bases removed from V and 3 bases from J, the gap between germline ends came to 5 bases. This CDR3 comprises 12 residues. Looked up from germline, CDR1 is LNHDA and CDR2 is SQIVND (reference sequence). The CDR3 loop reads CASSISEETQYF. CDR3 nucleotides: TGTGCCAGTAGTATTTCGGAAGAGACCCAGTACTTC.

The table lists this clone with a count of one. The rearrangement uses TRBV5-4 and TRBJ1-4; a possible D gene is TRBD1 (5 bases). Germline CDR1 reads SGHNT; CDR2 reads YYREEE (reference sequence). Trimming took 5 bases from V and 8 from J, leaving 13 bases between them. There are 13 residues in the CDR3. The CDR3 DNA reads as TGTGCCAGCAGTCAGGGAAGCGAAGAAAAACTGTTTTTT. Residues: CASSQGSEEKLFF. The full variable domain, its missing parts supplied by reference TRBV5-4 and TRBJ1-4, is ETGVTQSPTHLIKTRGQQVTLRCSSQSGHNTVSWYQQALGQGPQFIFQYYREEENGRGNFPPRFSGLQFPNYSSELNVNALELDDSALYLCASSQGSEEKLFFGSGTQLSVL.

This clone occurred a few times. The V gene is TRBV4-2, the J gene TRBJ1-6; a weak D match, TRBD1 (5 bases). Germline V gene lookup returns CDR1 LGHNA and CDR2 YNFKEQ. With 2 bases removed from V and 9 bases from J, the gap between germline ends came to 11 bases. The CDR3 is 14 amino acids. DNA of the CDR3: TGTGCCAGCAGCCAATTCCAGGGCGGTTCACCCCTCCACTTT. Protein: CASSQFQGGSPLHF.

The V gene is TRBV5-1, the J gene TRBJ1-4, with a tentative D call TRBD1 (6 bases). This CDR3 spans 15 amino acids. Trimming took 4 bases from V and 8 from J, leaving 18 bases between them. Germline V CDR1 and CDR2: SGHRS, YFSETQ. The CDR3 loop reads CASSGTQGLGEKLFF. DNA of the CDR3: TGCGCCAGCAGCGGAACTCAGGGGCTAGGGGAAAAACTGTTTTTT.

This rearrangement joins TRBV27 to TRBJ2-3; perhaps TRBD2 as D (6 bases). V was shortened by 1 base and J by 4 bases, with 6 bases between the two germline ends. This CDR3 is 13 amino acids long. The germline CDR1 and CDR2 sequences are MNHEY and SMNVEV (reference sequence). The chain's CDR3 is CASSLWRADTQYF. DNA of the CDR3: TGTGCCAGCAGTTTATGGAGGGCAGATACGCAGTATTTT.

V usage is TRBV6-5 and J usage is TRBJ2-7; D perhaps matches TRBD1 (6 bases). Trimming pared 5 bases from V and 3 bases from J, leaving 11 bases between. The CDR3 is made up of 13 amino acids. Germline V gene sequence: CDR1 MNHEY, CDR2 SVGAGI. The CDR3, as DNA: TGTGCCAGCAGTAGAACAGGGTTCTACGAGCAGTACTTC. Residues: CASSRTGFYEQYF.

This chain links TRBV14 with TRBJ1-1; weak D call: TRBD1 (6 bases). V lost 4 bases and J lost 6, with 15 bases in between. From germline, CDR1 is SGHDN and CDR2 FVKESK. The CDR3 runs 14 residues. This CDR3 reads CASSPRTVFSEAFF. The DNA for the CDR3 is TGTGCCAGCAGCCCGCGGACAGTCTTCTCTGAAGCTTTCTTT.

The chain carries TRBV28 and TRBJ2-5, with 9 bases aligning to TRBD2. This CDR3 has 15 amino acids. V was clipped by 7 bases and J by 4 bases; unmatched bases: 10. Germline loops: CDR1 MDHEN, CDR2 SYDVKM. CDR3 in amino acids: CASTERGAGGETQYF. CDR3 nucleotide sequence: TGTGCCAGCACCGAGCGGGGGGCGGGGGGAGAGACCCAGTACTTC. The entire variable domain, with the rest obtained from reference TRBV28 and TRBJ2-5, is as follows: DVKVTQSSRYLVKRTGEKVFLECVQDMDHENMFWYRQDPGLGLRLIYFSYDVKMKEKGDIPEGYSVSREKKERFSLILESASTNQTSMYLCASTERGAGGETQYFGPGTRLLVL.

This clone has only one observation. The chain uses TRBV11-2 and TRBJ2-1; 10 bases fit TRBD1. The J segment lost 5 bases and the V segment lost 5 bases, leaving 9 bases of the junction unmatched. The V gene's germline CDR1 is SGHAT and CDR2 FQNNGV. CDR3 length: 16 amino acids. CDR3: CASSVRSGTGDNEQFF. The CDR3 nucleotides read TGTGCCAGCAGCGTTAGATCCGGGACAGGGGACAATGAGCAGTTCTTC.

The V call is TRBV11-2, the J call TRBJ1-2, with unresolved D. Germline values: CDR1 SGHAT, CDR2 FQNNGV. Trimming stripped 4 bases from V and 4 bases from J, with 7 bases between. The CDR3 totals 12 residues. CDR3: CASSSGPYGYTF. Here the CDR3 DNA reads TGTGCCAGCAGCTCGGGTCCCTATGGCTACACCTTC.

The chain joins TRBV18 to TRBJ2-3; 9 bases line up with TRBD1. The ends lost 5 bases at V and 3 bases at J; junction bases unmatched: 6. The germline V gene has CDR1 KGHSH and CDR2 LQKENI. The CDR3 extends over 15 amino acids. The CDR3 nucleotides are TGTGCCAGCTCAACCGGGACAGGGATTACAGATACGCAGTATTTT. As protein: CASSTGTGITDTQYF.

This clone showed up just a few times. The V gene is TRBV2, the J gene TRBJ2-1, with D hard to call. Germline V gene data show CDR1 as SNHLY and CDR2 as FYNNEI. V was clipped by 3 bases and J by 9 bases, with 3 bases between them. The CDR3 runs 10 residues. CDR3 DNA sequence: TGTGCCAGCAGTGACCGTGAGCAGTTCTTC. Amino acid sequence: CASSDREQFF.

This clone is a singleton in its sample. The chain employs TRBV30 and TRBJ1-1, with a weak D call TRBD1 (5 bases). The CDR3 has 13 residues. Trimming took off 3 bases at V and 0 bases at J, with 8 bases between the two ends. Germline V gene sequence: CDR1 GTSNPN, CDR2 SVGIG (reference sequence). CDR3 sequence: CAWREGMNTEAFF. The CDR3 nucleotides read TGTGCCTGGAGGGAGGGGATGAACACTGAAGCTTTCTTT.

V gene TRBV14 combines with J gene TRBJ1-1; the D gene is possibly TRBD1 (5 bases). Germline V gives CDR1 SGHDN, CDR2 FVKESK. Trimming pared 4 bases from V and 4 bases from J, leaving 10 bases between. The CDR3 is 13 residues long. The CDR3 DNA reads as TGTGCCAGCAGCCCGCGGGGGGTCACTGAAGCTTTCTTT. Translated: CASSPRGVTEAFF. The whole variable domain, remainder taken from reference TRBV14 and TRBJ1-1, is EAGVTQFPSHSVIEKGQTVTLRCDPISGHDNLYWYRRVMGKEIKFLLHFVKESKQDESGMPNNRFLAERTGGTYSTLKVQPAELEDSGVYFCASSPRGVTEAFFGQGTRLTVV.

This chain connects TRBV30 to TRBJ2-3; D gene ambiguous. V lost 7 bases and J 6 bases, leaving 17 bases between the germline ends. Germline CDR1 is GTSNPN and CDR2 is SVGIG (reference sequence). The CDR3 sequence is 13 residues long. Here the CDR3 reads CAYNTMDGDTQYF. The CDR3 bases are TGTGCCTATAACACTATGGATGGGGATACGCAGTATTTT.

The rearrangement links TRBV5-1 to TRBJ2-2; 9 bases are shared with TRBD2. Trimming removed 4 bases from V and 4 bases from J; junction bases left unmatched: 5. CDR3 length: 15 amino acids. The germline CDR1 and CDR2 sequences are SGHRS and YFSETQ. The CDR3 here is CASSPNSGGTGELFF. The CDR3 coding sequence is TGCGCCAGCAGCCCAAATAGCGGGGGCACCGGGGAGCTGTTTTTT.

The J gene is TRBJ2-2, the V gene TRBV7-2; 7 bases align to TRBD1. There are 13 residues in the CDR3. The V gene end was trimmed by 8 bases and the J gene end by 1 base; junction bases not matched to a gene: 1. CDR1 and CDR2 from the germline V gene are SGHTA and FQGNSA. This CDR3 is CASGTVNTGELFF. Here the CDR3 DNA reads TGTGCCAGCGGGACAGTGAACACCGGGGAGCTGTTTTTT.

The chain recombines TRBV7-9 with TRBJ2-5, with D possibly TRBD2 on 5 matching bases. The CDR3 covers 12 residues. Germline CDR1 and CDR2: SEHNR and FQNEAQ (reference sequence). V was pared by 7 bases and J by 4 bases, with 10 bases between. This chain's CDR3 is CASTFEGETQYF. The CDR3, as DNA: TGTGCCAGCACCTTTGAGGGAGAGACCCAGTACTTC.